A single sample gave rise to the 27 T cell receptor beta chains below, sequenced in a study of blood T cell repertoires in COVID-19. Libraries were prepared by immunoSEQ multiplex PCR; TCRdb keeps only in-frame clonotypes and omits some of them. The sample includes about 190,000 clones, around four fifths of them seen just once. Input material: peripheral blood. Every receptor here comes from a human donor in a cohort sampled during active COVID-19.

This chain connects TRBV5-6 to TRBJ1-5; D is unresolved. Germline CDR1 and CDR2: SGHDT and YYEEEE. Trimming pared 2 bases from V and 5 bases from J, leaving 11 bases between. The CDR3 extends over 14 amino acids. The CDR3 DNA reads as TGTGCCAGCAGCTTAAGAGGAAGTCATCAGCCCCAGCATTTT. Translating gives CASSLRGSHQPQHF.

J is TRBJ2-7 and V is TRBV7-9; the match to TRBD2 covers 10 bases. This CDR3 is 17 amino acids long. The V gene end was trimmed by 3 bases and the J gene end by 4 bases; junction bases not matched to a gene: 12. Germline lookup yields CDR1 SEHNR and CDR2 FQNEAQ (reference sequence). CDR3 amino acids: CASSFSAASGSFYEQYF. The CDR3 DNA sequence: TGTGCCAGCAGCTTTTCGGCTGCTAGCGGGAGTTTTTACGAGCAGTACTTC.

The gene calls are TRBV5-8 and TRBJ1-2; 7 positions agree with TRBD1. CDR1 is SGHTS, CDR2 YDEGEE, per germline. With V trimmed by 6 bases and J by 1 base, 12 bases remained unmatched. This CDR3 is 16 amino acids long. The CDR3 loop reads CASTTGEANYNYGYTF. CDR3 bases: TGTGCCAGCACCACAGGGGAGGCGAACTATAACTATGGCTACACCTTC.

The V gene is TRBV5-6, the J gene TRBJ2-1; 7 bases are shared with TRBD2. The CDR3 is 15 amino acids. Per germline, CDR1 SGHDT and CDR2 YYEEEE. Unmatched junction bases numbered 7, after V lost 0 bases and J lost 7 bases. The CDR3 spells CASSLALRGTNEQFF. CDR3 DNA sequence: TGTGCCAGCAGCTTGGCCTTGCGGGGGACGAATGAGCAGTTCTTC. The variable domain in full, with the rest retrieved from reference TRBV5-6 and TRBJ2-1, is DAGVTQSPTHLIKTRGQQVTLRCSPKSGHDTVSWYQQALGQGPQFIFQYYEEEERQRGNFPDRFSGHQFPNYSSELNVNALLLGDSALYLCASSLALRGTNEQFFGPGTRLTVL.

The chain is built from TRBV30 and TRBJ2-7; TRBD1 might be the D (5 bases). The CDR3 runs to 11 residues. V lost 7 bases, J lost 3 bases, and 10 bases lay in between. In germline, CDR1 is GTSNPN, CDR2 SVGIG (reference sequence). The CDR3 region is CAFSRGYEQYF. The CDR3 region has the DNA TGTGCCTTTTCTAGGGGCTACGAGCAGTACTTC.

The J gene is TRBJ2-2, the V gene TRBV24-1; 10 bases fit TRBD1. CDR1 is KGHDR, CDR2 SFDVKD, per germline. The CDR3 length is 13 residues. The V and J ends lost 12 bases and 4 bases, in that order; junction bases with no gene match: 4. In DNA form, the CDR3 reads TGTGCCTCGGGACAGGGGCCCACCGGGGAGCTGTTTTTT. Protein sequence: CASGQGPTGELFF.

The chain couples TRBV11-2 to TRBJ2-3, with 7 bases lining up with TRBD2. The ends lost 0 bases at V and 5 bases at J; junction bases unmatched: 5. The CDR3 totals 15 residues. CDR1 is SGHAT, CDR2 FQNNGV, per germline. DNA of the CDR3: TGTGCCAGCAGCTTAGAGTCGGGAGGTGGAGATACGCAGTATTTT. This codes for CASSLESGGGDTQYF.

CDR3: CSVGGPTGTYGYTF. For the CDR3, the DNA is TGCAGCGTTGGGGGGCCGACAGGAACCTATGGCTACACCTTC. The V and J genes are TRBV29-1 and TRBJ1-2; a weak D match, TRBD1 (6 bases). The CDR3 is 14 residues long. Germline V gives CDR1 SQVTM, CDR2 ANQGSEA. Trimming took 4 bases from V and 4 from J, leaving 16 bases between them.

The CDR3 DNA reads as TGTGCCAGCAGCTTAGCGCGGCAGTTTAACACCGGGGAGCTGTTTTTT. Protein: CASSLARQFNTGELFF. The V call is TRBV7-2, the J call TRBJ2-2; unclear D gene. Germline V gene data show CDR1 as SGHTA and CDR2 as FQGNSA. V lost 0 bases and J lost 2, with 10 bases in between. This CDR3 region has 16 residues.

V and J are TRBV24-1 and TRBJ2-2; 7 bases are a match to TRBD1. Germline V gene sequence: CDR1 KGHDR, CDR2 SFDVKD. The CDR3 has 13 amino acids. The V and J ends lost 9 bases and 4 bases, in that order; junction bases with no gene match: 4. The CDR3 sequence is CATRDSLTGELFF. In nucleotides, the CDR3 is TGTGCCACCCGGGACAGCCTCACCGGGGAGCTGTTTTTT.

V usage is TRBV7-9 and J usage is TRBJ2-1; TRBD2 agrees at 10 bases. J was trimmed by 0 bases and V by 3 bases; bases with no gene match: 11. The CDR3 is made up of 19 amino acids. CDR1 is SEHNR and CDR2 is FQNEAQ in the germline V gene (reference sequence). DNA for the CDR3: TGTGCCAGCAGCTTCCCTCCGGGACTAGCGCCGAGCTCCTACAATGAGCAGTTCTTC. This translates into CASSFPPGLAPSSYNEQFF.

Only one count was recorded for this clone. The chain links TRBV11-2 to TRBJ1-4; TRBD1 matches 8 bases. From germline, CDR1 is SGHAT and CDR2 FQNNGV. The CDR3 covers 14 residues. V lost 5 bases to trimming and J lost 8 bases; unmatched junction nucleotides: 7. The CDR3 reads CASSPGTGDEKLFF. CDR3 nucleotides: TGTGCCAGCAGCCCTGGGACAGGTGACGAAAAACTGTTTTTT.

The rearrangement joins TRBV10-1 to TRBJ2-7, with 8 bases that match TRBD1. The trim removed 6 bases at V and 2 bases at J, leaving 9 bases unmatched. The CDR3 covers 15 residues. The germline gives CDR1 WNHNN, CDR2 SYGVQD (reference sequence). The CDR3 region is CASSVIPGQAYEQYF. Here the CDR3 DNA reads TGCGCCAGCAGCGTAATACCGGGACAGGCCTACGAGCAGTACTTC.

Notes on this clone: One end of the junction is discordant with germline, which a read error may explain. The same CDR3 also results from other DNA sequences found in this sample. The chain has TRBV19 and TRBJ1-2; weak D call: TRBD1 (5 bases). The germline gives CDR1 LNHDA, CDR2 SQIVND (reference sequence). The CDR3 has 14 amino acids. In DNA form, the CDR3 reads TGTGCCAGTAGTCCTTCGGGGGAAAACTATGGCTACACTTTC. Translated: CASSPSGENYGYTF. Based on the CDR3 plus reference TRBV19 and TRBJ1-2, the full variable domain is DGGITQSPKYLFRKEGQNVTLSCEQNLNHDAMYWYRQDPGQGLRLIYYSQIVNDFQKGDIAEGYSVSREKKESFPLTVTSAQKNPTAFYLCASSPSGENYGYTFGSGTRLTVV.

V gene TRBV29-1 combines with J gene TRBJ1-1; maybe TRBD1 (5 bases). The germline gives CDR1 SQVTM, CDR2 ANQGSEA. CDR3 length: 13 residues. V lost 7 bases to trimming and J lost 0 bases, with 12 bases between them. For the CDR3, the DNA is TGCAGCGGCCACATACAGGTGAACACTGAAGCTTTCTTT. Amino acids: CSGHIQVNTEAFF. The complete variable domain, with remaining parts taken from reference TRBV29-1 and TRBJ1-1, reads SAVISQKPSRDICQRGTSLTIQCQVDSQVTMMFWYRQQPGQSLTLIATANQGSEATYESGFVIDKFPISRPNLTFSTLTVSNMSPEDSSIYLCSGHIQVNTEAFFGQGTRLTVV.

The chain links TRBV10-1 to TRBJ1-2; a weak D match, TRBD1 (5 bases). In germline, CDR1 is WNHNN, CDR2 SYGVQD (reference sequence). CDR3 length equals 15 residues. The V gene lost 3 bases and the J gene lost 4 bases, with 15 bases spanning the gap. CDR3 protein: CASSDLGRGTYGYTF. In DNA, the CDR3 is TGCGCCAGCAGTGACTTAGGAAGGGGCACCTATGGCTACACCTTC.

The CDR3 loop reads CASSSGWPLETQYF. The CDR3 DNA reads TGCGCCAGCAGCTCAGGTTGGCCACTGGAGACCCAGTACTTC. The chain combines TRBV5-1 with TRBJ2-5; D is undetermined. This CDR3 spans 14 amino acids. V lost 3 bases and J 5 bases, leaving 14 bases between the germline ends. Looked up from germline, CDR1 is SGHRS and CDR2 is YFSETQ.

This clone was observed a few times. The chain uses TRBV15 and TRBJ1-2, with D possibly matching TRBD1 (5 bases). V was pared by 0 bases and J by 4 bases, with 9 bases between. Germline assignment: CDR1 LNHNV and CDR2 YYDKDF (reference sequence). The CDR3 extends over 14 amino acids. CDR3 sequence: CATSRDSGGYGYTF. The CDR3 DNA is TGTGCCACCAGCAGAGATAGCGGGGGCTATGGCTACACCTTC.

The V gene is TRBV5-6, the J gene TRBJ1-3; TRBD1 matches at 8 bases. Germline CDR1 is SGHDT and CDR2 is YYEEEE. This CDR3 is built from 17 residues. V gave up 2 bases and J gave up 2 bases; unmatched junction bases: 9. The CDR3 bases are TGTGCCAGCAGCTTCGACAGGGGAAATGCGGCTGGAAACACCATATATTTT. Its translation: CASSFDRGNAAGNTIYF.

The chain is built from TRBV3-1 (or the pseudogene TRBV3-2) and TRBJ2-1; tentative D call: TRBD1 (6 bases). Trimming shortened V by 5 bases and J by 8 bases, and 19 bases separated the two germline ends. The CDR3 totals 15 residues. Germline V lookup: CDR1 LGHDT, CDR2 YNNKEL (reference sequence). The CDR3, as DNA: TGTGCCAGCAGCGTCCACTCCAGGGGTAGGGATGAGCAGTTCTTC. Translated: CASSVHSRGRDEQFF.

Written as DNA, the CDR3 is TGTGCCAGCCGCCGCGGCTGGAGCGGGGGGCCCAACAATGAGCAGTTCTTC. This encodes CASRRGWSGGPNNEQFF. The J gene is TRBJ2-1, the V gene TRBV6-2 or TRBV6-3; 9 bases are a match to TRBD2. The V gene end was trimmed by 8 bases and the J gene end by 5 bases; junction bases not matched to a gene: 16. The CDR3 extends over 17 amino acids. Germline V gene lookup returns CDR1 MNHEY and CDR2 SVGEGT.

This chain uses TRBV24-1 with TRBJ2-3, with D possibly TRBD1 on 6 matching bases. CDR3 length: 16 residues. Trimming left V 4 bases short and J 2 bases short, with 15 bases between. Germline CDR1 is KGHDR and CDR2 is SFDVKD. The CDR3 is CATSESDRAFTDTQYF. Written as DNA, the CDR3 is TGTGCCACCAGTGAATCGGACAGAGCCTTCACAGATACGCAGTATTTT.

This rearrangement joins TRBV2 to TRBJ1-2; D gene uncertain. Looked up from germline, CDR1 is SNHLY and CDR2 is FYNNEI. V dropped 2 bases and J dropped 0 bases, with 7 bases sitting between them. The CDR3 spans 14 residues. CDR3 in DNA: TGTGCCAGCAGTGAACTGGGAGCTAACTATGGCTACACCTTC. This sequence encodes CASSELGANYGYTF.

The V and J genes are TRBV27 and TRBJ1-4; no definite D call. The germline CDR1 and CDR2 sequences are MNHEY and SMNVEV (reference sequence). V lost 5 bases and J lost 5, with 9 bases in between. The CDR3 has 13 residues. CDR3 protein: CASSMWQNEKLFF. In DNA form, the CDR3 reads TGTGCCAGCAGTATGTGGCAAAATGAAAAACTGTTTTTT.

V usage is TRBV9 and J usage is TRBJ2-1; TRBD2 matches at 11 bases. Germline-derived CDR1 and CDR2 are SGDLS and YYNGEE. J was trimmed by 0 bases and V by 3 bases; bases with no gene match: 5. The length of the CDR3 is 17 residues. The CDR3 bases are TGTGCCAGCAGCGCCACTACTAGCGGGAGCTCCTACAATGAGCAGTTCTTC. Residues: CASSATTSGSSYNEQFF.

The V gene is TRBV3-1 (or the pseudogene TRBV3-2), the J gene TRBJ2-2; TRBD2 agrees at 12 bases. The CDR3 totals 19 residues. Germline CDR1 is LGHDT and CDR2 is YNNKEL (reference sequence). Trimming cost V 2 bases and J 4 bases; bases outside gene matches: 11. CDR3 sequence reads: CASSQREGGLAGRTGELFF. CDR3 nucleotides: TGTGCCAGCAGCCAAAGAGAGGGCGGACTAGCGGGGCGCACCGGGGAGCTGTTTTTT.

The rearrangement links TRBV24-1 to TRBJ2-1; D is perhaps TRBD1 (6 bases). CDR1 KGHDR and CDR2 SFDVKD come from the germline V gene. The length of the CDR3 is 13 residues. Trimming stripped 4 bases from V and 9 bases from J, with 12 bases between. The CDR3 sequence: CATSERTVSEQFF. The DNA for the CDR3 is TGTGCCACCAGTGAACGGACAGTCTCTGAGCAGTTCTTC.